This T cell receptor (beta chain) was retrieved from a study of PD-1 blockade in classical Hodgkin lymphoma. Each of the patients experienced relapse following autologous stem cell transplantation, and their brentuximab vedotin exposure differed. The V end was cut by 6 bases, the J end by 2 bases, with 16 bases between. The CDR3 runs to 15 residues. Germline loops: CDR1 MNHEY, CDR2 SVGAGI. Only in-frame clones appear in the TCRdb table, and some are missing; sequencing was by immunoSEQ multiplex PCR. The profile covers 40,000 to 45,000 clones, with approximately 70% appearing a single time and 2.5% to 3% taken by the ten largest.

The genes are TRBV6-5 and TRBJ1-2; a possible D gene is TRBD1 (6 bases). This clonotype originated in a human donor with classical Hodgkin lymphoma. The source material was peripheral blood mononuclear cells (PBMCs), sampled before the second cycle of nivolumab. This CDR3 is CASRVNRERNYGYTF. CDR3 DNA sequence: TGTGCCAGCAGGGTCAACAGGGAGAGAAACTATGGCTACACCTTC.